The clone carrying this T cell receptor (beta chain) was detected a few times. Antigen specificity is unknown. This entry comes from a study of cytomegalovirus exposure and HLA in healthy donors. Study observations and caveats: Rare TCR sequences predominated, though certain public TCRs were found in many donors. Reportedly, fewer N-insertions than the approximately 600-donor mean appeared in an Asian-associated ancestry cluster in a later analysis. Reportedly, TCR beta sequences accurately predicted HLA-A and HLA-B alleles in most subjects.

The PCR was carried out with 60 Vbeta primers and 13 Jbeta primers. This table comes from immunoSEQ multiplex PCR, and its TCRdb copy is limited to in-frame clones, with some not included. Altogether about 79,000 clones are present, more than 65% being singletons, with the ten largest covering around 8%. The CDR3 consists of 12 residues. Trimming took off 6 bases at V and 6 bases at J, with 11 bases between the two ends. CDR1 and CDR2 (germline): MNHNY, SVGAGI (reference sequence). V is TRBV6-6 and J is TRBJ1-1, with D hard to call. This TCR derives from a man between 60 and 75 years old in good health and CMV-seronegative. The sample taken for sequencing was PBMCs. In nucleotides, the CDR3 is TGTGCCAGCAGAACGGTGAATCCTGAAGCTTTCTTT. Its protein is CASRTVNPEAFF.